The 27 T cell receptor beta chains below all came from one sample that was sequenced in a study of brain T cells in children with intractable seizures. Profiled with immunoSEQ multiplex PCR; TCRdb holds only in-frame clones, not every one. The sample has around 340,000 clones, about 93% seen once; the top ten hold roughly 6%. Time point here: blood from clinic visit 5 months post-surgery; TSC patient then seizure free. Sequencing used peripheral blood, obtained about 5 months after surgery. The receptors originated from a boy less than two years old with tuberous sclerosis and intractable seizures.

The chain combines TRBV7-9 with TRBJ2-1, with 11 bases identical to TRBD2. V trimming: 3 bases; J trimming: 7 bases; junction bases outside the gene matches: 17. This CDR3 is 19 amino acids long. CDR1 is SEHNR and CDR2 is FQNEAQ in the germline V gene (reference sequence). The CDR3 region is CASSFLPSGRTSYLNEQFF. CDR3 bases: TGTGCCAGCAGCTTTCTTCCTAGCGGGAGGACTAGTTATCTGAATGAGCAGTTCTTC.

The rearrangement uses TRBV5-1 and TRBJ2-1, with D unresolved. The germline V gene encodes CDR1 SGHRS and CDR2 YFSETQ. The CDR3 sequence is 11 residues long. Between the trimmed V and J ends, which lost 0 bases and 10 bases, there was a span of 5 bases. For the CDR3, the DNA is TGCGCCAGCAGCTTGGGGTGGGAGCAGTTCTTC. Protein product: CASSLGWEQFF.

This chain uses TRBV14 with TRBJ2-7, with D possibly TRBD2 on 6 matching bases. Trimming took off 2 bases at V and 3 bases at J, with 11 bases between the two ends. Germline values: CDR1 SGHDN, CDR2 FVKESK. The CDR3 totals 14 residues. The CDR3 is CASSQQWDFYEQYF. The CDR3 DNA sequence: TGTGCCAGCAGCCAACAATGGGACTTCTACGAGCAGTACTTC.

The CDR3 nucleotides read TGTGCCAGCAGCCCCGACGGGCTAGAGACCCAGTACTTC. It yields the protein CASSPDGLETQYF. This chain uses TRBV7-9 with TRBJ2-5; D is undetermined. V shed 5 bases and J shed 4 bases, with 11 bases lying between them. The CDR3 extends over 13 amino acids. Germline-derived CDR1 and CDR2 are SEHNR and FQNEAQ (reference sequence).

The rearrangement uses TRBV5-1 and TRBJ2-1, with 9 bases lining up with TRBD2. V dropped 2 bases and J dropped 4; count of bases not matched to a gene: 10. This CDR3 comprises 17 residues. CDR1 is SGHRS, CDR2 YFSETQ, per germline. The CDR3 DNA reads as TGCGCCAGCAGCTTAGTAGCGGGAGCGGGGGGATACAATGAGCAGTTCTTC. It specifies CASSLVAGAGGYNEQFF.

This chain uses TRBV6-5 with TRBJ2-3, with TRBD2 matching over 9 bases. The CDR3 runs 15 residues. The V segment lost 7 bases and the J segment 3 bases; nucleotides outside the gene matches: 8. Germline V gene sequence: CDR1 MNHEY, CDR2 SVGAGI. The CDR3 DNA follows: TGTGCCAGCAAGAGAGGACTAGCGAGAACAGATACGCAGTATTTT. Translating gives CASKRGLARTDTQYF.

This chain uses TRBV20-1 with TRBJ1-1; D perhaps matches TRBD1 (5 bases). Germline loops: CDR1 DFQATT, CDR2 SNEGSKA (reference sequence). The CDR3 is 11 amino acids. V was clipped by 1 base and J by 10 bases, with 10 bases between them. CDR3: CSARAGARAFF. In nucleotides, the CDR3 is TGCAGTGCTAGAGCCGGGGCGAGAGCTTTCTTT.

CDR3 coding DNA: TGTGCCATCAGGGCCCTCCTAGCGGGGCGCACAGATACGCAGTATTTT. This sequence encodes CAIRALLAGRTDTQYF. The rearrangement links TRBV10-3 to TRBJ2-3; 9 bases are a match to TRBD2. CDR1 and CDR2 from the germline V gene are ENHRY and SYGVKD. The length of the CDR3 is 16 residues. V lost 6 bases and J lost 1; bases outside the gene matches: 8.

This rearrangement joins TRBV13 to TRBJ2-7; D tentatively fits TRBD1 or TRBD2 (5 bases each). The germline V and J ends were trimmed by 8 bases and 2 bases, with 16 bases remaining between them. The CDR3 is 14 amino acids. Per the germline V gene, CDR1 is PRHDT and CDR2 is FYEKMQ (reference sequence). The CDR3 sequence is CASSPGRSTYEQYF. The CDR3 bases are TGTGCCAGCTCTCCGGGGCGGTCGACCTACGAGCAGTACTTC.

J is TRBJ1-1 and V is TRBV25-1; TRBD1 agrees at 8 bases. The V gene end was trimmed by 1 base and the J gene end by 0 bases; junction bases not matched to a gene: 10. This CDR3 is built from 18 residues. CDR1 is MGHDK, CDR2 SYGVNS, per germline. The CDR3 coding sequence is TGTGCCAGCAGTGAATTTGCCAGGGGGCTCCCCCTGAACACTGAAGCTTTCTTT. Translated, it gives CASSEFARGLPLNTEAFF.

The J gene is TRBJ1-2, the V gene TRBV6-5; tentatively, D is TRBD1 (5 bases). The CDR3 runs 15 residues. Trimming removed 4 bases at V and 4 bases at J, with 16 bases between. Germline lookup yields CDR1 MNHEY and CDR2 SVGAGI. For the CDR3, the DNA is TGTGCCAGCAGTTCCTCCCCGGGACGGACCTATGGCTACACCTTC. It codes for CASSSSPGRTYGYTF.

This chain links TRBV5-1 with TRBJ2-1; the match to TRBD2 covers 9 bases. V gave up 1 base and J gave up 9 bases; unmatched junction bases: 14. Looked up from germline, CDR1 is SGHRS and CDR2 is YFSETQ. The CDR3 has 17 amino acids. The CDR3 sequence: CASSLPAGGINRLEQFF. In DNA, the CDR3 is TGCGCCAGCAGCTTGCCGGCGGGAGGGATTAATCGACTTGAGCAGTTCTTC. The whole variable domain, remainder taken from reference TRBV5-1 and TRBJ2-1, is KAGVTQTPRYLIKTRGQQVTLSCSPISGHRSVSWYQQTPGQGLQFLFEYFSETQRNKGNFPGRFSGRQFSNSRSEMNVSTLELGDSALYLCASSLPAGGINRLEQFFGPGTRLTVL.

This chain links TRBV5-1 with TRBJ2-5; 8 positions agree with TRBD2. Per the germline V gene, CDR1 is SGHRS and CDR2 is YFSETQ. J gave up 5 bases and V 4 bases, and 16 bases lay outside the gene matches. The CDR3 length is 17 residues. The CDR3 nucleotides read TGCGCCAGCAGCCCCCTTCCGACCCGGGGGGGCCCCGAGACCCAGTACTTC. Protein product: CASSPLPTRGGPETQYF.

The rearrangement links TRBV9 to TRBJ2-2, with 10 bases that match TRBD2. Per germline, CDR1 SGDLS and CDR2 YYNGEE. The trim removed 4 bases at V and 4 bases at J, leaving 10 bases unmatched. The CDR3 totals 17 residues. This chain's CDR3 is CASSPWGVAGGTGELFF. The CDR3 DNA reads as TGTGCCAGCAGCCCCTGGGGGGTAGCGGGAGGCACCGGGGAGCTGTTTTTT.

The V and J genes are TRBV27 and TRBJ2-3; D uncertain. CDR3 length equals 17 residues. CDR1 is MNHEY, CDR2 SMNVEV, per germline (reference sequence). V was trimmed by 3 bases and J by 2 bases, leaving 18 bases between them. CDR3 nucleotide sequence: TGTGCCAGCAGTTTGTGGGCCTTGGTGGGATCCACAGATACGCAGTATTTT. It yields the protein CASSLWALVGSTDTQYF.

The V gene is TRBV9, the J gene TRBJ2-5; 7 bases match TRBD2. The J segment lost 2 bases and the V segment lost 0 bases, leaving 10 bases of the junction unmatched. Germline loops: CDR1 SGDLS, CDR2 YYNGEE. This CDR3 contains 17 residues. This CDR3 reads CASSVGVVEGGQETQYF. The CDR3 DNA reads TGTGCCAGCAGCGTAGGTGTGGTCGAGGGAGGGCAAGAGACCCAGTACTTC.

This chain uses TRBV5-5 with TRBJ1-2; no clear D. The CDR3 spans 14 residues. Trimming took 1 base from V and 4 from J, leaving 11 bases between them. Germline V gene lookup returns CDR1 SGHKS and CDR2 YYEKEE (reference sequence). CDR3 bases: TGTGCCAGCAGCTTGAGGTCCCAGGCCTATGGCTACACCTTC. Translation: CASSLRSQAYGYTF. Combining the CDR3 with reference TRBV5-5 and TRBJ1-2 gives the whole variable domain DAGVTQSPTHLIKTRGQQVTLRCSPISGHKSVSWYQQVLGQGPQFIFQYYEKEERGRGNFPDRFSARQFPNYSSELNVNALLLGDSALYLCASSLRSQAYGYTFGSGTRLTVV.

The chain recombines TRBV15 with TRBJ2-1, with 11 bases lining up with TRBD2. Germline CDR1 reads LNHNV; CDR2 reads YYDKDF (reference sequence). The CDR3 has 15 residues. V trimming: 3 bases; J trimming: 3 bases; junction bases outside the gene matches: 1. CDR3 amino acids: CATSSTSGGYNEQFF. CDR3 in DNA: TGTGCCACCAGCAGCACTAGCGGGGGCTACAATGAGCAGTTCTTC.

The chain carries TRBV11-2 and TRBJ1-2; D is undetermined. The CDR3 runs to 17 residues. The germline V and J ends were trimmed by 1 base and 2 bases, with 17 bases remaining between them. Germline V CDR1 and CDR2: SGHAT, FQNNGV. CDR3: CASSLAGNPQRNYGYTF. The CDR3 DNA is TGTGCCAGCAGCTTAGCGGGCAACCCACAGAGGAACTATGGCTACACCTTC.

This chain joins TRBV7-9 and TRBJ1-1; TRBD1 matches at 7 bases. The CDR3 runs 15 residues. The V and J ends lost 5 bases and 4 bases, in that order; junction bases with no gene match: 10. Germline CDR1 is SEHNR and CDR2 is FQNEAQ (reference sequence). DNA of the CDR3: TGTGCCAGCAGCCGAGAGGGGGCCTGGGGCACTGAAGCTTTCTTT. This sequence encodes CASSREGAWGTEAFF.

The table lists this clone with a few counts. This chain connects TRBV11-2 to TRBJ2-7; TRBD1 might be the D (6 bases). V was shortened by 0 bases and J by 7 bases, with 10 bases between the two germline ends. Germline V CDR1 and CDR2: SGHAT, FQNNGV. The CDR3 has 13 residues. CDR3 sequence reads: CASSLEAGTEQYF. The CDR3 nucleotides are TGTGCCAGCAGCTTAGAGGCAGGGACAGAGCAGTACTTC.

The chain employs TRBV3-1 (or the pseudogene TRBV3-2) and TRBJ2-7, with no clear D. The CDR3 has 12 residues. V was pared by 1 base and J by 3 bases, with 4 bases between. Germline CDR1 is LGHDT and CDR2 is YNNKEL (reference sequence). CDR3 amino acids: CASSQGHYEQYF. CDR3 coding DNA: TGTGCCAGCAGCCAAGGACACTACGAGCAGTACTTC.

The chain is built from TRBV3-1 (or the pseudogene TRBV3-2) and TRBJ1-6, with 7 bases that match TRBD1. Germline CDR1 is LGHDT and CDR2 is YNNKEL (reference sequence). CDR3 length: 16 residues. Trimming cost V 2 bases and J 9 bases; bases outside gene matches: 10. CDR3 sequence reads: CASSQTLTGWGSPLHF. For the CDR3, the DNA is TGTGCCAGCAGCCAAACTCTGACAGGGTGGGGTTCACCCCTCCACTTT.

The genes are TRBV7-2 and TRBJ1-5; 11 bases are shared with TRBD1. CDR3 length equals 16 residues. The J segment lost 1 base and the V segment lost 5 bases, leaving 4 bases of the junction unmatched. Germline V gives CDR1 SGHTA, CDR2 FQGNSA. CDR3 in amino acids: CASSGQGAISNQPQHF. CDR3 nucleotides: TGTGCCAGCAGCGGACAGGGGGCGATCAGCAATCAGCCCCAGCATTTT.

This CDR3 is CATRRDTEAFF. CDR3 nucleotide sequence: TGTGCTACCAGAAGGGACACTGAAGCTTTCTTT. This chain connects TRBV12-5 to TRBJ1-1; D gene unclear. Germline assignment: CDR1 LGHNT and CDR2 FRNRAP. This CDR3 has 11 amino acids. V was clipped by 10 bases and J by 3 bases, with 9 bases between them.

The chain combines TRBV6-5 with TRBJ2-7; tentatively, D is TRBD2 (5 bases). This CDR3 contains 15 residues. Germline lookup yields CDR1 MNHEY and CDR2 SVGAGI. V lost 5 bases, J lost 5 bases, and 19 bases lay in between. Here the CDR3 reads CASSQDWPYGDEQYF. The CDR3 nucleotides read TGTGCCAGCAGTCAGGACTGGCCCTATGGGGACGAGCAGTACTTC.

The V and J genes are TRBV5-1 and TRBJ1-1, with a tentative D call TRBD1 (5 bases). Trimming took 0 bases from V and 11 from J, leaving 14 bases between them. Germline V gene lookup returns CDR1 SGHRS and CDR2 YFSETQ. The CDR3 contains 13 residues. Here the CDR3 reads CASSLEGILDAFF. As DNA, the CDR3 is TGCGCCAGCAGCTTGGAGGGGATCTTAGACGCTTTCTTT.